This T cell receptor (beta chain) was found in a study of blood T cell repertoires in COVID-19. Looking at the study overall: The United States, Italy and Spain provided the acute and convalescent COVID-19 samples. Nucleic acid was either cDNA or gDNA, and it came from T cells, B-cell-depleted T cells, or PBMCs.

In germline, CDR1 is LNHDA, CDR2 SQIVND (reference sequence). This CDR3 region has 14 residues. Losses at the gene ends were 10 bases for V and 4 bases for J; bases not matched to a gene: 9. As handled by the study authors: Amplifying reference gene primers gave estimates of nucleated cell counts. The data were produced by immunoSEQ multiplex PCR, yet TCRdb's version contains in-frame clones alone and is incomplete. D and trimming come from the DNA, and the V and J calls and clone size come from that table. The sample yields around 260,000 clones, around nine tenths seen once. The TCR sequence derives from a woman aged 40 to 50 who had recovered from COVID-19. The V and J genes are TRBV19 and TRBJ2-2; 7 bases agree with TRBD1. Sequenced input: peripheral blood. CDR3 DNA: TGTGCCACCGCAGTAGGGGGCGGCACCGGGGAGCTGTTTTTT. Translated, it gives CATAVGGGTGELFF.